This T cell receptor beta chain was identified in a study of blood T cell repertoires in COVID-19. For the study at large: Acute and convalescent COVID-19 samples came from the United States, Italy and Spain. The cDNA or gDNA used as material had been derived from T cells, B-cell-depleted T cells, or PBMCs.

Repertoires were generated with immunoSEQ multiplex PCR, while TCRdb's copy carries only in-frame clones and drops some. The repertoire has about 250,000 clones, around 90% of them found once; the top ten carry 0.65% to 0.9%. V was clipped by 5 bases and J by 7 bases, with 12 bases between them. The CDR3 covers 12 residues. CDR1 is SGHTA, CDR2 FQGNSA, per germline. The clonotype comes from a woman aged 25 to 45 with acute or convalescent COVID-19. This chain joins TRBV7-2 and TRBJ2-7; no reliable D call. What was sequenced was peripheral blood. CDR3 nucleotides: TGTGCCAGCAGCATATCCATGCGGGAGCAGTACTTC. It codes for CASSISMREQYF.